The clone carrying this T cell receptor (beta chain) was seen a single time. This CDR3 has 13 amino acids. Germline trimming cut 3 bases from V and 4 bases from J; bases unmatched to any gene: 2. Germline values: CDR1 MNHNY, CDR2 SVGAGI (reference sequence). The data derive from a study of T cells after somatic rescue of genetic block. The data were produced by immunoSEQ multiplex PCR, yet TCRdb's version contains in-frame clones alone and is incomplete. This sample carries tens of thousands of clones, approximately 91% of them seen once, and the ten largest clones take about 3%. J is TRBJ2-7 and V is TRBV6-6, with 8 bases fitting TRBD2. Sequenced material: peripheral blood mononuclear cells (PBMCs). The sequence came from a young man. This CDR3 reads CASSYASGYEQYF. Written as DNA, the CDR3 is TGTGCCAGCAGTTATGCTAGCGGGTACGAGCAGTACTTC.